The 5 T cell receptor beta chains reported below all come from one sample, sequenced in a study of T cell changes during pregnancy in multiple sclerosis. Assay: immunoSEQ multiplex PCR; the TCRdb copy retains only in-frame clones and omits some. The sample lists around 32,000 clones, approximately 88% seen once, with around 8% in the top ten. Sample: CD8+ T cells from peripheral blood mononuclear cells, taken before pregnancy. The receptor set was obtained from a female donor with multiple sclerosis, enrolled in a pregnancy study.

By frequency in the sample, this clone is medium-sized. This chain's CDR3 is CASSFMMGSIGELFF. In nucleotides, the CDR3 is TGTGCCAGCAGTTTTATGATGGGGAGTATCGGGGAGCTGTTTTTT. This chain connects TRBV27 to TRBJ2-2; TRBD2 is a possible D gene (5 bases). Per the germline V gene, CDR1 is MNHEY and CDR2 is SMNVEV (reference sequence). The CDR3 has 15 residues. Trimming left V 3 bases short and J 7 bases short, with 15 bases between.

This rearrangement joins TRBV19 to TRBJ2-1, with D perhaps matching TRBD2 (6 bases). Germline V gene data show CDR1 as LNHDA and CDR2 as SQIVND (reference sequence). CDR3 size: 15 residues. V was clipped by 1 base and J by 7 bases, with 14 bases between them. CDR3 coding DNA: TGTGCCAGTAGTATAGTAGCGGCTGGGTTGAATGAGCAGTTCTTC. Its translation is CASSIVAAGLNEQFF.

The gene calls are TRBV10-3 and TRBJ2-1; 9 bases agree with TRBD1. This CDR3 spans 15 amino acids. The V gene's germline CDR1 is ENHRY and CDR2 SYGVKD. V gave up 3 bases and J gave up 3 bases; unmatched junction bases: 3. Here the CDR3 reads CAISDWTGDYNEQFF. In DNA, the CDR3 is TGTGCCATCAGTGATTGGACAGGGGACTACAATGAGCAGTTCTTC.

For the CDR3, the DNA is TGTGCCAGCAGTTTTGGGGGCGAAGTAAATGGCTACACCTTC. Its protein is CASSFGGEVNGYTF. The chain couples TRBV28 to TRBJ1-2, with D perhaps TRBD1 (6 bases). V lost 3 bases to trimming and J lost 6 bases, with 14 bases between them. The CDR3 length is 14 residues. CDR1 is MDHEN, CDR2 SYDVKM, per germline.

This sequence joins TRBV27 and TRBJ2-1; TRBD2 matches at 7 bases. This CDR3 comprises 16 residues. Looked up from germline, CDR1 is MNHEY and CDR2 is SMNVEV (reference sequence). V shed 3 bases and J 7 bases; nucleotides not matched to a gene: 12. For the CDR3, the DNA is TGTGCCAGCAGTTTCTCCCTAGCGGCCCTTGGGAATGAGCAGTTCTTC. Translated, it gives CASSFSLAALGNEQFF.